This T cell receptor (beta chain) was obtained from a study of T cells after yellow fever vaccination. In this sample, this clonotype turned up many times. Its specificity is unknown. TCRdb re-analysed the 5' RACE reads in MiXCR, keeping a single row per CDR3 protein. The sample shows over 250,000 distinct CDR3 sequences, roughly 3.9% of them seen only once. Germline CDR1 reads SGHRS; CDR2 reads YFSETQ. This CDR3 is built from 13 residues. Trimming removed 4 bases at V and 0 bases at J, with 5 bases between. Study-wide findings and caveats: Weaker in magnitude, the secondary response showed a faster peak on day 5 versus 15.

This clonotype was sampled from a man younger than 35 who received the YFV17D yellow fever vaccine. Sequences were derived from PBMCs, sampled 5 days after the yellow fever booster vaccination. The chain carries TRBV5-1 and TRBJ2-1; possible D gene TRBD2, 5 bases. CDR3 amino acids: CASSRGSYNEQFF. The CDR3 coding sequence is TGCGCCAGCAGCCGGGGCTCCTACAATGAGCAGTTCTTC.